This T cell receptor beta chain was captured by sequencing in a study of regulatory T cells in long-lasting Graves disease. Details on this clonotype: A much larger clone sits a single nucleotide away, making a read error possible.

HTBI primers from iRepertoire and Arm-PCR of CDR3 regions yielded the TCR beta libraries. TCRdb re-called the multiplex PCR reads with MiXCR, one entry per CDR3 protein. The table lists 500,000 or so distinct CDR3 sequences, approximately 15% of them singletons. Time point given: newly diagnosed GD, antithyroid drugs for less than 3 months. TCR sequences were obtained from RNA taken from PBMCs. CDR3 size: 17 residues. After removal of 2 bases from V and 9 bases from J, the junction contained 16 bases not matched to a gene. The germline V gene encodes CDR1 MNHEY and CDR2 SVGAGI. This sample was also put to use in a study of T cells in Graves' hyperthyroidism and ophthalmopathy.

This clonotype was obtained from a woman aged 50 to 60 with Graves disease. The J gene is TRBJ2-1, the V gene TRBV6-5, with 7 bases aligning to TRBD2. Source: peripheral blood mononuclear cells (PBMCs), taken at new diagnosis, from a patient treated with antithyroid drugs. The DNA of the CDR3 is TGTGCCAGCAGTTACCAGGAAGCGGGAACCGATCGGGTTGAGCAGTTCTTC. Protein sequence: CASSYQEAGTDRVEQFF.